Listed below are T cell receptor beta chains from one sample, sequenced in a study of radiation and T cells in renal cell carcinoma. Profiled with immunoSEQ multiplex PCR; TCRdb holds only in-frame clones, not every one. The sample has about 150,000 clones, roughly 87% seen once. Sequencing used blood, obtained from a patient whose treatment included radiotherapy and nephrectomy. These receptors were obtained from a woman in her fifties or sixties with renal cell carcinoma. CDR3s include the opening cysteine and the closing phenylalanine or tryptophan. The D gene is left open where the match is weak. Size is omitted from some rows. Given values are once, few, many or a class for expanded clones.

clone_size | j_call | v_call | d_call | cdr3_length | cdr3_nt | cdr3_aa
- | TRBJ2-5 | TRBV6-6 | TRBD1 | 16 | TGTGCCAGCAGACGAGCCGGGACAGTGATTCAAGAGACCCAGTACTTC | CASRRAGTVIQETQYF
- | TRBJ2-7 | TRBV6-6 | - | 15 | TGTGCCAGCAGTTACGATCTTCGGGGTACCTACGAGCAGTACTTC | CASSYDLRGTYEQYF
- | TRBJ1-5 | TRBV6-5 | - | 13 | TGTGCCAGCAGAGGACTGACCAATCAGCCCCAGCATTTT | CASRGLTNQPQHF
- | TRBJ2-3 | TRBV30 | - | 13 | TGTGCCTGGAGAGCGGGCCCCACAGATACGCAGTATTTT | CAWRAGPTDTQYF
once | TRBJ1-1 | TRBV6-5 | - | 13 | TGTGCCAGCAGTTACCGGAGGAACACTGAAGCTTTCTTT | CASSYRRNTEAFF
- | TRBJ2-3 | TRBV10-1 | TRBD2 | 17 | TGCGCCAGCAGTGAGCCACGGACTAGCGTTTACACAGATACGCAGTATTTT | CASSEPRTSVYTDTQYF
- | TRBJ1-1 | TRBV5-4 | - | 11 | TGTGCCAGCAGCGGGAACACTGAAGCTTTCTTT | CASSGNTEAFF
once | TRBJ1-2 | TRBV6-5 | TRBD1 | 15 | TGTGCCAGCAGTTCCTGGACAGGGGGCAACTATGGCTACACCTTC | CASSSWTGGNYGYTF
once | TRBJ2-2 | TRBV18 | - | 17 | TGTGCCAGCTCCCAGGACCACGGGACATCGAACACCGGGGAGCTGTTTTTT | CASSQDHGTSNTGELFF
- | TRBJ2-2 | TRBV6-6 | TRBD2 | 16 | TGTGCCAGCAGTTACCTCTCCGCGGGGGGCCCCGGGGAGCTGTTTTTT | CASSYLSAGGPGELFF
- | TRBJ2-2 | TRBV9 | - | 15 | TGTGCCAGCAGCGTAGGAGGGACCGGGACCGGGGAGCTGTTTTTT | CASSVGGTGTGELFF
few | TRBJ1-2 | TRBV5-4 | TRBD1 | 16 | TGTGCCAGCAGCGGGGACAGCAGGAGGGAGAACTATGGCTACACCTTC | CASSGDSRRENYGYTF
once | TRBJ2-5 | TRBV7-9 | - | 15 | TGTGCCAGCAGCTTTGACACGGGCCCCGTTGAGACCCAGTACTTC | CASSFDTGPVETQYF
- | TRBJ2-2 | TRBV7-3 | - | 12 | TGTGCCAGCAGCTTAGGGCCCGGGGAGCTGTTTTTT | CASSLGPGELFF
- | TRBJ2-7 | TRBV7-9 | - | 15 | TGTGCCAGCAGCTCCGATACCGGGGTACCCTTGGAGCAGTACTTC | CASSSDTGVPLEQYF
- | TRBJ2-1 | TRBV4-1 | - | 15 | TGCGCCAGCAGGACCCGAGGGCCAGATTACAATGAGCAGTTCTTC | CASRTRGPDYNEQFF
- | TRBJ1-2 | TRBV6-5 | - | 13 | TGTGCCAGCAGCTACAGGGATAACTATGGCTACACCTTC | CASSYRDNYGYTF
- | TRBJ1-6 | TRBV5-6 | - | 14 | TGTGCCAGCAGCCCTGACAGGTGGGGATCACCCCTCCACTTT | CASSPDRWGSPLHF
- | TRBJ2-4 | TRBV15 | - | 14 | TGTGCCACCTCTCCTGAGATCCCAGGGAACATTCAGTACTTC | CATSPEIPGNIQYF
once | TRBJ1-2 | TRBV7-2 | - | 14 | TGTGCCAGCAGCCCCAATTACGGGGACTATGGCTACACCTTC | CASSPNYGDYGYTF
once | TRBJ2-3 | TRBV19 | - | 15 | TGTGCCAGTAGTATGCCGCGGGTCCTCACAGATACGCAGTATTTT | CASSMPRVLTDTQYF
- | TRBJ2-2 | TRBV18 | - | 16 | TGTGCCAGCTCAGCTTTGGCGGCGACCGGCACCGGGGAGCTGTTTTTT | CASSALAATGTGELFF
- | TRBJ1-1 | TRBV7-9 | - | 15 | TGTGCCAGCAGCTGGTCGGGGGATGGGAGCACTGAAGCTTTCTTT | CASSWSGDGSTEAFF
- | TRBJ1-6 | TRBV7-6 | - | 14 | TGTGCCAGCAGCTTAAGGGCCTCTAATTCACCCCTCCACTTT | CASSLRASNSPLHF
- | TRBJ1-2 | TRBV19 | - | 15 | TGTGCCAGTAGTAGTGGGACACCGGCGGGATATGGCTACACCTTC | CASSSGTPAGYGYTF
- | TRBJ2-3 | TRBV6-1 | TRBD2 | 13 | TGTGCCAGCAGTCTAGCGGGGGGGCATACGCAGTATTTT | CASSLAGGHTQYF
- | TRBJ2-2 | TRBV7-2 | TRBD2 | 16 | TGTGCCAGCAGCTCCATGACTAGCGGTCCCGCCGGGGAGCTGTTTTTT | CASSSMTSGPAGELFF
- | TRBJ1-4 | TRBV4-3 | - | 18 | TGCGCCAGCAGCCAAGAAGTGACGGGGGGGGCAACTAATGAAAAACTGTTTTTT | CASSQEVTGGATNEKLFF
- | TRBJ2-3 | TRBV18 | TRBD2 | 14 | TGTGCCAGCTCACCCGGACTAGCAGCAGATACGCAGTATTTT | CASSPGLAADTQYF
- | TRBJ2-5 | TRBV11-1 | TRBD1 | 14 | TGTGCCAGCAGCTCCAGACAGGGGCGGGAGACCCAGTACTTC | CASSSRQGRETQYF
- | TRBJ1-1 | TRBV29-1 | - | 10 | TGCAGCGCCGGGGATTACGAAGCTTTCTTT | CSAGDYEAFF
- | TRBJ1-6 | TRBV7-9 | - | 15 | TGTGCCAGCAGCTTGGCTGCACAGTATAATTCACCCCTCCACTTT | CASSLAAQYNSPLHF
- | TRBJ1-6 | TRBV7-9 | - | 13 | TGTGCCAGCAGCCCCTCCACGGCTACACCCCTCCACTTT | CASSPSTATPLHF
- | TRBJ2-7 | TRBV18 | - | 14 | TGTGCCAGCTCACCACCGGTGCAGCCCTACGAGCAGTACTTC | CASSPPVQPYEQYF
- | TRBJ2-1 | TRBV21-1 | - | 17 | TGTGCCAGCAGCAAATCGAGCGGGGGGGCCAGCTTGAGTGAGCAGTTCTTC | CASSKSSGGASLSEQFF
- | TRBJ2-5 | TRBV6-6 | - | 14 | TGTGCCGGGGGGAACAGGCACTTTTTAGAGACCCAGTACTTC | CAGGNRHFLETQYF
- | TRBJ1-2 | TRBV6-5 | - | 14 | TGTGCCAGCAGTTTCCAAGGTAGCACCGATGGCTACACCTTC | CASSFQGSTDGYTF